This TCR beta chain appears in the sequencing data of a study of OX40 agonist ivuxolimab in advanced cancers. The wider study: Patients' therapy was ivuxolimab, an antibody that acts as an agonist of OX40 (CD134). The study, taken as a whole, reports: Both blood CD4+ and CD8+ T cells showed clonal growth by week 6 at 0.1 to 3.0 mg/kg.

Points on this clone: Its cognate antigen is unknown. Different DNA sequences within this sample yield the same CDR3.

The CDR3 length is 17 residues. V gave up 3 bases and J gave up 4 bases, with 22 bases separating them. Germline V CDR1 and CDR2: MNHEY, SMNVEV (reference sequence). Clones were sequenced by immunoSEQ multiplex PCR, and TCRdb holds only the in-frame ones, with some missing. The sample shows around 31,000 clones, less than 90% of them seen only once. The chain has TRBV27 and TRBJ2-7, with D possibly matching TRBD2 (5 bases). This receptor was taken from an adult with an advanced solid tumor such as melanoma, head and neck, liver or kidney cancer. The sequenced sample was CD4+ or CD8+ T cells sorted from blood, obtained in a trial of the OX40 agonist ivuxolimab. This chain's CDR3 is CASSLTGRAGGSYEQYF. In DNA, the CDR3 is TGTGCCAGCAGTTTGACTGGACGGGCAGGAGGCAGTTACGAGCAGTACTTC.